The clone carrying this T cell receptor (beta chain) was recorded at least ten times. The antigen remains undetermined. Arm-PCR of CDR3 regions and iRepertoire HTBI primers were used to build TCR beta libraries. In TCRdb, the multiplex PCR reads were re-called with MiXCR into one record per CDR3 protein. The sample holds 250,000 to 300,000 distinct CDR3 sequences; 20% to 25% are singletons and the top ten take more than 50%. The source of the sample is a study of regulatory T cells in long-lasting Graves disease. The germline V gene encodes CDR1 SGHRS and CDR2 YFSETQ. The CDR3 totals 13 residues. Trimming shortened V by 4 bases and J by 4 bases, and 11 bases separated the two germline ends. Study-level findings and limits: Persistent-disease Graves' patients showed less TCR diversity than new cases. Shared public clonotypes totalled approximately 3,000 in persistent patients, compared with over 800 in new patients.

Stated time point: persistent/refractory GD, antithyroid drugs over 5 years with positive TRAb. Extracted PBMC RNA gave rise to the TCR library. Sequenced material: peripheral blood mononuclear cells (PBMCs), taken when the disease was refractory, from a patient treated with antithyroid drugs. The V and J genes are TRBV5-1 and TRBJ1-1; no reliable D call. This receptor was identified in a female donor with Graves disease. The CDR3 loop reads CASSGRRGTEAFF. CDR3 nucleotides: TGCGCCAGCAGCGGCAGGCGGGGCACTGAAGCTTTCTTT.